Listed below are T cell receptor beta chains from one sample, sequenced in a study of vaccination and CD4 T cells after COVID-19. No cognate antigen is known for these TCRs. MiXCR, applied by TCRdb to the PCR reads, yields one record per CDR3 protein. Of roughly 16,000 distinct CDR3 sequences in the sample, 45% to 50% are singletons; the top ten hold 9% to 15%. The sequenced sample consisted of CD4+ T cells from blood, cultured in vitro. All receptors derive from a human donor who had recovered from COVID-19. The CDR3 runs from the conserved cysteine through the conserved F or W. The D gene is left open where the match is weak. Clone sizes are given selectively: once, few, many, or a class where the clone is expanded.

cdr3_aa cdr3_nt cdr3_length d_call j_call v_call clone_size
CSARDPNMDTGELFF TGCAGTGCTAGGGACCCGAATATGGACACCGGGGAGCTGTTTTTT 15 . TRBJ2-2 TRBV20-1 once
CTSSQGLGTYNSPLHF TGCACCAGCAGCCAAGGGTTAGGGACGTATAATTCACCCCTCCACTTT 16 . TRBJ1-6 TRBV1 .
CASSEREGGWDEQFF TGTGCCAGCAGTGAAAGGGAGGGGGGTTGGGATGAGCAGTTCTTC 15 . TRBJ2-1 TRBV6-1 .
CASSLATGTDQPQHF TGTGCCAGCAGCTTAGCCACAGGGACCGATCAGCCCCAGCATTTT 15 . TRBJ1-5 TRBV7-8 few
CASSLDPSGNYEQYF TGTGCCAGCAGCTTAGACCCTAGCGGGAACTACGAGCAGTACTTC 15 TRBD2 TRBJ2-7 TRBV7-2 .
CASSATAQKTSLTLHF TGTGCCAGCAGTGCTACAGCCCAAAAAACAAGTTTAACCCTCCACTTT 16 . TRBJ1-6 TRBV6-1 .
CASRLLPTGEKLFF TGTGCCAGCAGATTACTCCCCACAGGGGAAAAACTGTTTTTT 14 . TRBJ1-4 TRBV6-5 .
CSAHWLRAGPELGVEQFF TGCAGTGCCCACTGGTTGAGAGCGGGACCCGAATTGGGCGTTGAGCAGTTCTTC 18 TRBD2 TRBJ2-1 TRBV20-1 .
CASTPGGGPFYEQYF TGTGCCAGCACCCCGGGGGGAGGGCCATTCTACGAGCAGTACTTC 15 TRBD2 TRBJ2-7 TRBV6-1 .
CASSFPAGGLTSGSTGEFF TGTGCCAGCAGTTTCCCGGCGGGGGGTTTGACTAGCGGGAGTACGGGAGAGTTCTTC 19 TRBD2 TRBJ2-1 TRBV27 .
CSASLSSGVNIQYF TGCAGTGCTAGCCTCTCTAGCGGGGTGAACATTCAGTACTTC 14 TRBD2 TRBJ2-4 TRBV20-1 .
CATSSGLGAAYEQYF TGTGCCACCAGCAGCGGGTTAGGGGCTGCCTACGAGCAGTACTTC 15 . TRBJ2-7 TRBV15 .
CASSLRGPEAFF TGTGCCAGCAGCTTAAGGGGGCCTGAAGCTTTCTTT 12 TRBD1 TRBJ1-1 TRBV7-8 few
CASSPAGRDTEAFF TGTGCCAGCAGCCCGGCCGGAAGGGACACTGAAGCTTTCTTT 14 . TRBJ1-1 TRBV5-4 .
CASSTPGLAGLVGPMSSYNEQFF TGTGCCAGCAGCACACCGGGACTAGCGGGGCTTGTAGGACCTATGAGCTCCTACAATGAGCAGTTCTTC 23 TRBD2 TRBJ2-1 TRBV7-2 .
CASSPAGHGTDTQYF TGTGCCAGCAGCCCAGCTGGCCATGGCACAGATACGCAGTATTTT 15 . TRBJ2-3 TRBV7-2 .
CASRLLTGTYGSPLHF TGTGCCAGCAGACTATTGACAGGGACCTATGGTTCACCCCTCCACTTT 16 TRBD1 TRBJ1-6 TRBV12-3/TRBV12-4 .
CASSLEGSSAKNIQYF TGTGCCAGCAGCTTAGAGGGTAGCTCAGCCAAAAACATTCAGTACTTC 16 . TRBJ2-4 TRBV11-3 .
CASSNGAASNTEAFF TGTGCCAGCAGCAACGGGGCGGCCAGCAACACTGAAGCTTTCTTT 15 . TRBJ1-1 TRBV21-1 .
CASSDKAGEQYF TGTGCCAGCAGTGATAAGGCCGGCGAGCAGTACTTC 12 . TRBJ2-7 TRBV25-1 .
CASSGGTPNYGYTF TGCGCCAGCAGCGGCGGGACTCCTAACTATGGCTACACCTTC 14 . TRBJ1-2 TRBV5-1 .
CASSPDRAGEKLFF TGTGCCAGCAGCCCTGACAGGGCGGGGGAAAAACTGTTTTTT 14 TRBD1 TRBJ1-4 TRBV6-1 .
CASSSSSYNEQFF TGTGCCAGCAGCTCGAGCTCCTACAATGAGCAGTTCTTC 13 . TRBJ2-1 TRBV6-2/TRBV6-3 .
CASSPPLGGRVGEKLFF TGTGCCAGCAGCCCCCCGTTAGGTGGCAGGGTGGGTGAAAAACTGTTTTTT 17 . TRBJ1-4 TRBV28 once
CASSLRNPGTDTQYF TGTGCCAGCAGCCTCAGGAATCCTGGCACAGATACGCAGTATTTT 15 . TRBJ2-3 TRBV7-9 few
CASSGLREGYTF TGTGCCAGCAGTGGCCTCAGGGAGGGCTACACCTTC 12 . TRBJ1-2 TRBV28 .
CASSFPGTDTQYF TGTGCCAGCAGCTTTCCCGGCACAGATACGCAGTATTTT 13 . TRBJ2-3 TRBV11-3 .
CSARRGLTPEWGQPQHF TGCAGTGCTAGACGAGGTCTGACACCTGAGTGGGGTCAGCCCCAGCATTTT 17 . TRBJ1-5 TRBV20-1 .
CASSPSGTANYGYTF TGTGCCAGCAGCCCCTCAGGCACAGCTAACTATGGCTACACCTTC 15 . TRBJ1-2 TRBV7-3 .
CASLGTGDEKHYTEAFF TGTGCCAGCCTCGGGACAGGGGACGAAAAACACTACACTGAAGCTTTCTTT 17 TRBD1 TRBJ1-1 TRBV19 .
CASSLVSPRGSSYNSPLHF TGTGCCAGCAGCTTAGTATCCCCCCGGGGTAGCTCCTATAATTCACCCCTCCACTTT 19 . TRBJ1-6 TRBV7-6 .
CASSSQGLSSPLHF TGTGCCAGCAGCTCACAGGGGCTCAGCTCACCCCTCCACTTT 14 TRBD1 TRBJ1-6 TRBV5-3 .
CASIGQGDQPQHF TGTGCCAGCATTGGACAGGGGGATCAGCCCCAGCATTTT 13 TRBD1 TRBJ1-5 TRBV6-4 few
CASAGPNQPQHF TGTGCTTCGGCAGGGCCTAATCAGCCCCAGCATTTT 12 . TRBJ1-5 TRBV6-1 .
CASRPGNNYSPLHF TGTGCCAGCAGGCCTGGGAACAATTACTCACCCCTCCACTTT 14 . TRBJ1-6 TRBV28 .
CSALLAGGFASYNEQFF TGCAGTGCTCTCCTAGCGGGAGGGTTTGCCTCCTACAATGAGCAGTTCTTC 17 TRBD2 TRBJ2-1 TRBV20-1 .
CASSLVTSGNYEQYF TGTGCCAGCAGCTTAGTGACTAGCGGAAACTACGAGCAGTACTTC 15 TRBD2 TRBJ2-7 TRBV11-2 .
CASSLAIKGNRGTGELFF TGCGCCAGCAGCTTGGCGATTAAAGGGAATCGGGGCACCGGGGAGCTGTTTTTT 18 . TRBJ2-2 TRBV5-1 once
CSARAPGISYEQYF TGCAGTGCTAGAGCTCCAGGGATCTCCTACGAGCAGTACTTC 14 . TRBJ2-7 TRBV20-1 once
CATSKQGNWGYTF TGTGCCACCTCTAAACAGGGGAACTGGGGCTACACCTTC 13 TRBD1 TRBJ1-2 TRBV6-1 few
CASSSGVTSGTTNEQFF TGTGCCAGCAGCTCCGGGGTGACCAGCGGGACAACCAATGAGCAGTTCTTC 17 . TRBJ2-1 TRBV11-2 once
CSARKGLAVVTYEQYF TGCAGTGCTAGAAAGGGACTAGCGGTCGTCACCTACGAGCAGTACTTC 16 TRBD2 TRBJ2-7 TRBV20-1 few
CAWSLSGDNSLYYEQYF TGTGCCTGGAGTTTAAGCGGGGACAACTCCCTATACTACGAGCAGTACTTC 17 . TRBJ2-7 TRBV30 few
CASSPYPGGTGELFF TGTGCTAGCAGCCCATACCCGGGGGGCACCGGGGAGCTGTTTTTT 15 TRBD2 TRBJ2-2 TRBV7-7 few
CASSTGQTISEQYF TGTGCCAGTAGTACGGGACAGACCATTAGCGAGCAGTACTTC 14 TRBD1 TRBJ2-7 TRBV19 .
CASSKAPSGKETQYF TGTGCCAGCAGCAAGGCGCCTAGCGGAAAAGAGACCCAGTACTTC 15 TRBD2 TRBJ2-5 TRBV7-9 few
CASSYSGTGHHEQYF TGTGCCAGCAGTTACTCCGGGACAGGGCACCACGAGCAGTACTTC 15 TRBD1 TRBJ2-7 TRBV6-5 .
CASTAGEYNEQFF TGTGCCAGCACCGCGGGAGAGTACAATGAGCAGTTCTTC 13 TRBD2 TRBJ2-1 TRBV2 .
CASSLMQSGANVLTF TGTGCCAGCAGCTTAATGCAGTCTGGGGCCAACGTCCTGACTTTC 15 . TRBJ2-6 TRBV11-3 .
CASSSTSWTQYF TGTGCCAGCAGCTCGACTTCTTGGACCCAGTACTTC 12 . TRBJ2-5 TRBV11-2 once
CASSLWAAGSGGTGELFF TGTGCCAGCAGCTTATGGGCGGCGGGTAGCGGGGGCACCGGGGAGCTGTTTTTT 18 TRBD2 TRBJ2-2 TRBV7-2 .
CASSLQGAANQPQHF TGTGCCAGCAGCTTACAGGGGGCTGCAAATCAGCCCCAGCATTTT 15 TRBD1 TRBJ1-5 TRBV12-3/TRBV12-4 .
CASSFPNSRYNEQFF TGTGCCAGCAGTTTTCCAAACTCCAGGTACAATGAGCAGTTCTTC 15 . TRBJ2-1 TRBV27 .
CSASRGTNEKLFF TGCAGTGCTAGTAGGGGGACTAATGAAAAACTGTTTTTT 13 . TRBJ1-4 TRBV20-1 .
CSARAGGSSYNEQFF TGCAGTGCTAGGGCCGGCGGGAGCTCCTACAATGAGCAGTTCTTC 15 TRBD2 TRBJ2-1 TRBV20-1 .
CATSITGQRNQPQHF TGTGCCACCAGCATTACGGGACAGCGCAATCAGCCCCAGCATTTT 15 TRBD1 TRBJ1-5 TRBV15 .
CASEGSTDTQYF TGTGCCAGCGAGGGCTCCACAGATACGCAGTATTTT 12 . TRBJ2-3 TRBV7-9 .
CASSRGTEAFF TGCGCCAGCAGCAGGGGTACTGAAGCTTTCTTT 11 . TRBJ1-1 TRBV10-1 few
CASSQGPRGSRTGELFF TGCGCCAGCAGCCAAGGACCGCGGGGGTCTCGTACCGGGGAGCTGTTTTTT 17 TRBD2 TRBJ2-2 TRBV4-1 once
CASREGHLNTEAFF TGTGCCAGCCGCGAGGGTCACTTGAACACTGAAGCTTTCTTT 14 . TRBJ1-1 TRBV11-3 .